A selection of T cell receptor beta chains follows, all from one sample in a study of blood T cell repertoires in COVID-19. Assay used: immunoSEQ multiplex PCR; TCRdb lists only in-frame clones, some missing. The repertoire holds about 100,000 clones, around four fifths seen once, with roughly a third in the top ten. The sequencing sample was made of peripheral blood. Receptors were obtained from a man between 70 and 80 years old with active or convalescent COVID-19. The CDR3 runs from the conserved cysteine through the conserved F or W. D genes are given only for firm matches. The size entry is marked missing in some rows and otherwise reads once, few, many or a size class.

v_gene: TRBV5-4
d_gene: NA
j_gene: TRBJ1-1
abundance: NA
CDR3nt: TGTGCCAGCAGTTATACAGGACTAATGAACACTGAAGCTTTCTTT
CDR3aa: CASSYTGLMNTEAFF

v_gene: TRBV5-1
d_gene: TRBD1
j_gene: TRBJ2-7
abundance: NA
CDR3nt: TGCGCCAGCAGCTTGGGAGACAGGGATTCCTACGAGCAGTACTTC
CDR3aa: CASSLGDRDSYEQYF

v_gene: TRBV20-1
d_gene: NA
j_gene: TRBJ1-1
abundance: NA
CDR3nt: TGCAGTGCTAGAGCTAACACTGAAGCTTTCTTT
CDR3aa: CSARANTEAFF

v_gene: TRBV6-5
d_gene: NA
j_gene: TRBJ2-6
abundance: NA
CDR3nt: TGTGCCAGCAGACCCGAGGGGGCCAACGTCCTGACTTTC
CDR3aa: CASRPEGANVLTF

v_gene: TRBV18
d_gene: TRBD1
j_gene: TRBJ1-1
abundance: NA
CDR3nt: TGTGCCAGCTCACAACAGGGGCTGAACACTGAAGCTTTCTTT
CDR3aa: CASSQQGLNTEAFF

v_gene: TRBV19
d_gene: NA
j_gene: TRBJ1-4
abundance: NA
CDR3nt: TGTGCCAGTAGTATCCGCCGGGGGGCGTTTGGTGAAAAACTGTTTTTT
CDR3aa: CASSIRRGAFGEKLFF

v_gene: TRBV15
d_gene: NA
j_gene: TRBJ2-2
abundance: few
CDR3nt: TGTGCCACCAGCCCGTTAAGGGGGGGGGTACGGGAGCTGTTTTTT
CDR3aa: CATSPLRGGVRELFF

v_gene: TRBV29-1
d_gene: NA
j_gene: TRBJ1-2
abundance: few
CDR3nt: TGCAGCACTGGAGAAGACTATGGCTACACCTTC
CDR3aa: CSTGEDYGYTF

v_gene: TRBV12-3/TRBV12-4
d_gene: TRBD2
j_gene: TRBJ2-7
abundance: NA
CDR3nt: TGTGCCAGCAGCCCCTCTAGCGGGAATTGCTACTTC
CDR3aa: CASSPSSGNCYF

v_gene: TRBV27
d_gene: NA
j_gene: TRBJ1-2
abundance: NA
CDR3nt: TGTGCCAGCAGTTTATCCCAGGGAGGGCGTAGAGGCTACACCTTC
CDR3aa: CASSLSQGGRRGYTF

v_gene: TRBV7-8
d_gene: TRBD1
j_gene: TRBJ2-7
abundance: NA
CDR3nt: TGTGCCAGCAGCTTAGCGATAGGACAGGGCTACGAGCAGTACTTC
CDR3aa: CASSLAIGQGYEQYF